This passage covers 10 T cell receptor beta chains from one sample sequenced in a study of blood T cell repertoires in COVID-19. Sequenced by immunoSEQ multiplex PCR; TCRdb stores in-frame clones only, minus some. The sample includes 130,000 to 150,000 clones, 65% to 85% seen only once; the top ten take around 1.8%. What was sequenced was peripheral blood. The receptors come from a woman aged 55-70 years with acute or convalescent COVID-19.

The chain recombines TRBV4-1 with TRBJ2-1, with TRBD2 matching over 11 bases. Trimming removed 4 bases from V and 8 bases from J; junction bases left unmatched: 10. The germline V gene has CDR1 MGHRA and CDR2 YSYEKL. CDR3 length: 16 amino acids. CDR3 DNA: TGCGCCAGCAGCCCCGAACTAGCGGGAGCTGTCCATGAGCAGTTCTTC. Residues: CASSPELAGAVHEQFF.

This clone was observed once. V and J are TRBV2 and TRBJ1-1; D gene unclear. The ends were cut back, 7 bases at V and 1 base at J, with 10 bases in the middle. CDR3 size: 13 residues. The V gene's germline CDR1 is SNHLY and CDR2 FYNNEI. CDR3 coding DNA: TGTGCCAGCATCGATAACAGGAACACTGAAGCTTTCTTT. Its protein is CASIDNRNTEAFF.

The chain joins TRBV6-5 to TRBJ1-4; TRBD1 matches 9 bases. The CDR3 is made up of 16 amino acids. The germline V gene has CDR1 MNHEY and CDR2 SVGAGI. V gave up 0 bases and J gave up 7 bases; unmatched junction bases: 6. For the CDR3, the DNA is TGTGCCAGCAGTTACTCTAACAGGGGGCTTGGTGAAAAACTGTTTTTT. Amino acid sequence: CASSYSNRGLGEKLFF.

This chain links TRBV7-9 with TRBJ2-5; D uncertain. In germline, CDR1 is SEHNR, CDR2 FQNEAQ (reference sequence). The CDR3 totals 14 residues. Trimming shortened V by 2 bases and J by 6 bases, and 13 bases separated the two germline ends. Written as DNA, the CDR3 is TGTGCCAGCAGCTTAATCGATCTGGAGAAGACCCAGTACTTC. This translates into CASSLIDLEKTQYF.

V gene TRBV5-5 combines with J gene TRBJ1-1; no firm D call. V lost 0 bases and J 0 bases, leaving 9 bases between the germline ends. The V gene's germline CDR1 is SGHKS and CDR2 YYEKEE (reference sequence). The CDR3 sequence is 15 residues long. The DNA for the CDR3 is TGTGCCAGCAGCTTGGGGCGGTCCATGAACACTGAAGCTTTCTTT. It encodes CASSLGRSMNTEAFF.

In its sample, this clone was seen a few times. The chain links TRBV5-6 to TRBJ1-3; D unresolved. V was cut by 0 bases and J by 7 bases, with 11 bases left in between. Germline V gene data show CDR1 as SGHDT and CDR2 as YYEEEE. The CDR3 runs 14 residues. The CDR3: CASSLERVGNTIYF. In nucleotides, the CDR3 is TGTGCCAGCAGCTTGGAGAGGGTGGGGAACACCATATATTTT. The full variable domain, with the rest looked up from reference TRBV5-6 and TRBJ1-3, is DAGVTQSPTHLIKTRGQQVTLRCSPKSGHDTVSWYQQALGQGPQFIFQYYEEEERQRGNFPDRFSGHQFPNYSSELNVNALLLGDSALYLCASSLERVGNTIYFGEGSWLTVV.

The chain recombines TRBV10-1 with TRBJ2-1, with TRBD2 identical over 8 bases. The CDR3 length is 14 residues. Per the germline V gene, CDR1 is WNHNN and CDR2 is SYGVQD (reference sequence). Unmatched junction bases numbered 13, after V lost 5 bases and J lost 13 bases. The CDR3 is CASSNAGTRGIQFF. Here the CDR3 DNA reads TGCGCCAGCAGTAACGCCGGGACTAGGGGAATTCAGTTCTTC.

J is TRBJ2-7 and V is TRBV11-2; D is perhaps TRBD2 (6 bases). The CDR3 totals 15 residues. Germline-derived CDR1 and CDR2 are SGHAT and FQNNGV. Trimming removed 5 bases at V and 4 bases at J, with 18 bases between. CDR3 sequence: CASSQKWGVGYEQYF. Here the CDR3 DNA reads TGTGCCAGCAGCCAGAAATGGGGGGTCGGGTACGAGCAGTACTTC.

This clone was observed a single time. The chain carries TRBV28 and TRBJ1-2; the D is unclear. V was cut by 1 base and J by 3 bases, with 3 bases left in between. The CDR3 sequence is 12 residues long. Germline values: CDR1 MDHEN, CDR2 SYDVKM. DNA of the CDR3: TGTGCCAGCAGTTTATTAGACTATGGCTACACCTTC. This gives the protein CASSLLDYGYTF.

V gene TRBV5-1 combines with J gene TRBJ1-5, with D possibly matching TRBD1 (6 bases). The V gene's germline CDR1 is SGHRS and CDR2 YFSETQ. CDR3 length: 14 amino acids. V was clipped by 0 bases and J by 7 bases, with 11 bases between them. The CDR3 nucleotides read TGCGCCAGCAGCTTGGGGCAGGGGATCCAGCCCCAGCATTTT. It specifies CASSLGQGIQPQHF.